A selection of T cell receptor beta chains follows, all from one sample in a study of blood T cell repertoires in COVID-19. Assay used: immunoSEQ multiplex PCR; TCRdb lists only in-frame clones, some missing. The data contain roughly 250,000 clones, about four fifths of them singletons. The sequenced sample consisted of peripheral blood. The receptors shown here come from a woman between 35 and 50 years old who had recovered from COVID-19. Both conserved end residues are part of each CDR3. D genes are given only for firm matches. Only some rows state a clone size, as once, few, many or a class for expanded clones.

TRBD2	-	TRBJ2-1	TRBV5-1	CASSSTGGGYNEQFF	TGCGCCAGCAGCTCTACTGGCGGGGGATACAATGAGCAGTTCTTC
-	-	TRBJ2-2	TRBV15	CATSREAVVLNTGELFF	TGTGCCACCAGCAGAGAGGCGGTGGTTTTGAACACCGGGGAGCTGTTTTTT
TRBD1	-	TRBJ2-4	TRBV28	CASSIPGQKNIQYF	TGTGCCAGCAGTATACCGGGACAGAAAAACATTCAGTACTTC
-	-	TRBJ2-7	TRBV28	CASNLGAYEQYF	TGTGCCAGCAACTTAGGGGCCTACGAGCAGTACTTC
TRBD2	-	TRBJ2-5	TRBV4-2	CASSQGRLALVETQYF	TGTGCCAGCAGCCAAGGTCGACTAGCGCTGGTGGAGACCCAGTACTTC
-	-	TRBJ1-2	TRBV7-2	CASSPKGPVNYGYTF	TGTGCCAGCAGCCCCAAGGGGCCAGTAAACTATGGCTACACCTTC
-	-	TRBJ1-1	TRBV5-5	CASSDRDTEAFF	TGTGCCAGCAGCGATAGAGATACTGAAGCTTTCTTT
-	-	TRBJ2-1	TRBV10-1	CASSNRDNNEQFF	TGCGCCAGCAGTAACCGGGACAATAATGAGCAGTTCTTC
-	-	TRBJ1-1	TRBV7-9	CASSPPLTPRTEAFF	TGTGCCAGCAGCCCACCCTTGACCCCGCGGACTGAAGCTTTCTTT
-	-	TRBJ2-1	TRBV5-1	CASSLVGGGHNEQFF	TGCGCCAGCAGCTTGGTGGGAGGGGGTCACAATGAGCAGTTCTTC
-	-	TRBJ2-1	TRBV5-8	CASSLVGSSYNEQFF	TGTGCCAGCAGCTTGGTAGGGAGCTCCTACAATGAGCAGTTCTTC
-	few	TRBJ1-1	TRBV6-5	CASSYGQNTEAFF	TGTGCCAGCAGTTACGGACAGAACACTGAAGCTTTCTTT
TRBD1	-	TRBJ2-7	TRBV28	CASSYTGTGGEQYF	TGTGCCAGCAGCTATACCGGGACAGGGGGCGAGCAGTACTTC
-	-	TRBJ2-1	TRBV19	CASSHPKGLRNYYNEQFF	TGTGCCAGTAGTCACCCGAAGGGGCTTAGGAACTACTACAATGAGCAGTTCTTC
-	-	TRBJ2-7	TRBV5-6	CASSAPQGSSYEQYF	TGTGCCAGCAGCGCTCCACAGGGCAGCTCCTACGAGCAGTACTTC
-	-	TRBJ1-6	TRBV7-9	CASSSGRDIWTPLHF	TGTGCCAGCAGCTCGGGACGGGACATTTGGACACCCCTCCACTTT
TRBD1	-	TRBJ1-2	TRBV9	CASSAGGTGRQFNYGYTF	TGTGCCAGCAGCGCTGGCGGGACAGGGCGGCAGTTTAACTATGGCTACACCTTC
TRBD1	-	TRBJ1-1	TRBV2	CASWTGNTEAFF	TGTGCCAGCTGGACAGGGAACACTGAAGCTTTCTTT
-	-	TRBJ2-1	TRBV11-3	CASSLEGSYNEQFF	TGTGCCAGCAGCCTCGAGGGCTCCTACAATGAGCAGTTCTTC
-	once	TRBJ1-5	TRBV2	CASSEDKMGRWGAQHF	TGTGCCAGCAGTGAGGACAAGATGGGCCGTTGGGGGGCCCAGCATTTT
TRBD2	-	TRBJ2-7	TRBV12-3/TRBV12-4	CASSLNTGRLPYF	TGTGCCAGCAGTTTAAATACCGGGAGGCTCCCTTACTTC
-	-	TRBJ1-1	TRBV18	CASSPTSQFTEAFF	TGTGCCAGCTCACCAACCTCCCAGTTCACTGAAGCTTTCTTT
-	once	TRBJ2-7	TRBV2	CASSLRKGVPSYEQYF	TGTGCCAGCAGCCTGAGAAAGGGAGTGCCGTCCTACGAGCAGTACTTC
TRBD2	-	TRBJ2-1	TRBV2	CASTGLAGGADNEQFF	TGTGCCAGCACAGGACTAGCGGGGGGTGCGGACAATGAGCAGTTCTTC
-	-	TRBJ2-7	TRBV2	CAGRQADEQYF	TGTGCTGGAAGACAGGCAGATGAGCAGTACTTC
-	-	TRBJ1-4	TRBV5-4	CASSPGRGSNEKLFF	TGTGCCAGCAGCCCCGGGAGGGGATCTAATGAAAAACTGTTTTTT
-	-	TRBJ1-5	TRBV9	CASSVGGGQPQHF	TGTGCCAGCAGCGTAGGAGGGGGTCAGCCCCAGCATTTT
TRBD1	-	TRBJ2-3	TRBV27	CASSPRQGFSTDTQYF	TGTGCCAGCAGTCCGCGACAGGGGTTCAGCACAGATACGCAGTATTTT
TRBD1	-	TRBJ2-7	TRBV2	CASRGDRVGQYF	TGTGCCAGCAGGGGGGACAGGGTTGGGCAGTACTTC
-	once	TRBJ1-6	TRBV5-1	CASSLTSGIYSPLHF	TGCGCCAGCAGCTTGACCTCAGGGATTTATTCACCCCTCCACTTT
-	-	TRBJ1-6	TRBV18	CASSPPGQGNSPLHF	TGTGCCAGCTCACCGCCGGGACAAGGGAATTCACCCCTCCACTTT
-	few	TRBJ2-2	TRBV6-5	CASSYHRDHTGELFF	TGTGCCAGCAGTTACCACAGGGATCACACCGGGGAGCTGTTTTTT
-	-	TRBJ2-3	TRBV5-1	CASGGGGITDTQYF	TGCGCCAGCGGCGGTGGCGGGATCACAGATACGCAGTATTTT
TRBD2	-	TRBJ2-7	TRBV19	CASSSLAGAYEQYF	TGTGCCAGTAGTTCTTTGGCGGGAGCCTACGAGCAGTACTTC
-	-	TRBJ1-3	TRBV19	CASSPPGIAGNTIYF	TGTGCCAGTTCTCCACCAGGGATTGCTGGAAACACCATATATTTT
TRBD1	-	TRBJ1-6	TRBV12-3/TRBV12-4	CASRTGGSPLHF	TGTGCCAGCAGGACAGGGGGCTCACCCCTCCACTTT
-	-	TRBJ1-3	TRBV6-5	CASRHTGRSGNTIYF	TGTGCCAGCAGACACACAGGTCGAAGTGGAAACACCATATATTTT
-	-	TRBJ1-2	TRBV20-1	CSAGGDYGYTF	TGCAGTGCGGGAGGGGACTATGGCTACACCTTC
TRBD1	few	TRBJ1-2	TRBV2	CASSGDSNYGYTF	TGTGCCAGCAGTGGGGACAGTAACTATGGCTACACCTTC
-	-	TRBJ1-1	TRBV10-3	CAISESRGQVTEAFF	TGTGCCATCAGTGAGTCGAGAGGGCAGGTCACTGAAGCTTTCTTT
-	-	TRBJ2-2	TRBV29-1	CSVPRNTGELFF	TGCAGCGTTCCCAGAAACACCGGGGAGCTGTTTTTT
-	-	TRBJ2-7	TRBV28	CASSFEPHEQYF	TGTGCCAGCAGTTTCGAGCCCCACGAGCAGTACTTC